This T cell receptor (beta chain) derives from a study of cytomegalovirus exposure and HLA in healthy donors. Deletions cut 8 bases from V and 6 bases from J, with 14 bases between. The germline V gene encodes CDR1 MNHNS and CDR2 SASEGT. The CDR3 covers 14 residues. PCR was performed using 60 Vbeta and 13 Jbeta primers. Some clones are missing from TCRdb's copy, which holds only in-frame ones; the method was immunoSEQ multiplex PCR. The sample has about 55,000 clones. The TCR was taken from a man in his forties or fifties in good health and CMV-seropositive. The source material was PBMCs. V gene TRBV6-1 combines with J gene TRBJ1-6; TRBD1 might be the D (6 bases). The CDR3 sequence is CASGWTAVNSPLHF. The CDR3, as DNA: TGTGCCAGCGGGTGGACAGCCGTTAATTCACCCCTCCACTTT.